The 32 T cell receptor beta chains in this list originate from one sample, sequenced in a study of identical twins. Using its own MiXCR run on the 5' RACE reads, TCRdb lists one record per CDR3 protein. The sample holds 690,000 or so distinct CDR3 sequences, 8.6% seen once. This sample also belongs to another study, concerning yellow fever vaccine responses in identical twins.

The material sequenced was PBMCs. Receptors were obtained from a woman aged 18-35 years in good health.

This clonotype was recorded a few times. The gene calls are TRBV7-8 and TRBJ2-1; TRBD1 matches at 9 bases. From germline, CDR1 is SGHVS and CDR2 FQNEAQ. V shed 7 bases and J 8 bases; nucleotides not matched to a gene: 12. CDR3 length: 15 residues. In DNA form, the CDR3 reads TGTGCCAGCAACCGAAACGCCGGGACAGGGTATGAGCAGTTCTTC. It translates to CASNRNAGTGYEQFF.

This clonotype was seen more than once but under ten times. The rearrangement joins TRBV4-3 to TRBJ2-7; 11 bases fit TRBD2. Germline trimming cut 0 bases from V and 3 bases from J; bases unmatched to any gene: 10. The CDR3 contains 18 residues. CDR1 is LGHNA, CDR2 YSLEER, per germline. The CDR3 is CASSQEASGRLILYEQYF. CDR3 bases: TGCGCCAGCAGCCAAGAGGCTAGCGGGAGGCTTATCCTCTACGAGCAGTACTTC.

This rearrangement joins TRBV10-2 to TRBJ2-7; the D gene is possibly TRBD2 (5 bases). The CDR3 spans 14 residues. Germline CDR1 WSHSY, CDR2 SAAADI. Between the trimmed V and J ends, which lost 1 base and 4 bases, there was a span of 11 bases. Written as DNA, the CDR3 is TGCGCCAGCAGTGAGTACGGCCGGGAATACGAGCAGTACTTC. This encodes CASSEYGREYEQYF.

Written as DNA, the CDR3 is TGTGCCAGCAGCCAACAGGGCACTGAAGCTTTCTTT. It yields the protein CASSQQGTEAFF. This sequence joins TRBV28 and TRBJ1-1; D may be TRBD1 (6 bases). The V end lost 6 bases, the J end lost 4 bases, and 9 bases lay between the germline ends. The CDR3 contains 12 residues. The germline V gene encodes CDR1 MDHEN and CDR2 SYDVKM.

The chain is built from TRBV7-3 and TRBJ2-2, with TRBD1 matching over 9 bases. The germline V gene encodes CDR1 SGHTA and CDR2 FQGTGA. J lost 4 bases, V lost 5 bases, and 5 bases had no gene match. This CDR3 region has 15 residues. The CDR3, as DNA: TGTGCCAGCAGCCCAACAGGGGGCAGCACCGGGGAGCTGTTTTTT. Translating it yields CASSPTGGSTGELFF.

This clonotype has more than one count but fewer than ten. This chain joins TRBV6-2 or TRBV6-3 and TRBJ2-7; D possibly corresponds to TRBD1 (5 bases). Per germline, CDR1 MNHEY and CDR2 SVGEGT. Trimming stripped 8 bases from V and 2 bases from J, with 10 bases between. The CDR3 consists of 12 residues. For the CDR3, the DNA is TGTGCCAGCGGTGACAGTGCCTACGAGCAGTACTTC. Its protein is CASGDSAYEQYF.

Many counts were recorded for this clonotype. This chain links TRBV27 with TRBJ2-1; 7 bases fit TRBD2. The V and J ends lost 5 bases and 12 bases, in that order; junction bases with no gene match: 7. This CDR3 has 12 amino acids. Germline CDR1 reads MNHEY; CDR2 reads SMNVEV (reference sequence). This CDR3 reads CASSPTGGSQFF. CDR3 nucleotide sequence: TGTGCCAGCAGTCCCACCGGGGGGTCGCAGTTCTTC.

This clonotype turned up a few times. The chain couples TRBV4-1 to TRBJ1-3, with D possibly matching TRBD1 (6 bases). This CDR3 has 15 amino acids. Trimming shortened V by 3 bases and J by 0 bases, and 9 bases separated the two germline ends. Germline V gene sequence: CDR1 MGHRA, CDR2 YSYEKL. Here the CDR3 DNA reads TGCGCCAGCAGCCAGGACAGATACTCTGGAAACACCATATATTTT. Its protein product is CASSQDRYSGNTIYF.

This clonotype was seen repeatedly, ten times or more. The chain recombines TRBV12-3 or TRBV12-4 with TRBJ2-1; weak D call: TRBD2 (5 bases). The CDR3 extends over 12 amino acids. The germline V and J ends were trimmed by 6 bases and 6 bases, with 9 bases remaining between them. The CDR3 region has the DNA TGTGCCAGCAGGGAGGTGACCAATGAGCAGTTCTTC. Amino acid sequence: CASREVTNEQFF.

This clonotype was observed many times. The V and J genes are TRBV10-2 and TRBJ2-4, with D possibly being TRBD2 (6 bases). The CDR3 has 13 amino acids. Germline V gives CDR1 WSHSY, CDR2 SAAADI. Trimming took 4 bases from V and 9 from J, leaving 13 bases between them. CDR3 nucleotides: TGCGCCAGCAGTGCTGCGGGAAGTGGCATTCAGTACTTC. Protein sequence: CASSAAGSGIQYF.

This chain connects TRBV27 to TRBJ2-7; D is unclear. The CDR3 runs to 12 residues. Germline V CDR1 and CDR2: MNHEY, SMNVEV (reference sequence). The V gene lost 8 bases and the J gene lost 9 bases, with 17 bases spanning the gap. The CDR3 protein is CASGWTAHGQYF. CDR3 nucleotide sequence: TGTGCCAGCGGATGGACGGCTCACGGGCAGTACTTC.

This clonotype appeared a few times. The chain is built from TRBV10-3 and TRBJ1-4; the D is unclear. V dropped 2 bases and J dropped 8 bases, with 3 bases sitting between them. This CDR3 region has 11 residues. Germline-derived CDR1 and CDR2 are ENHRY and SYGVKD. The CDR3 loop is CAISEKEKLFF. The CDR3 DNA is TGTGCCATCAGTGAGAAGGAAAAACTGTTTTTT.

This clonotype came up many times. The genes are TRBV6-2 or TRBV6-3 and TRBJ2-1; D is unclear. The CDR3 totals 12 residues. Per germline, CDR1 MNHEY and CDR2 SVGEGT. The V end was cut by 2 bases, the J end by 8 bases, with 7 bases between. CDR3 nucleotides: TGTGCCAGCAGTTACGGTGGCTATGAGCAGTTCTTC. Its translation is CASSYGGYEQFF.

This clonotype was picked up a small number of times. The genes are TRBV7-8 and TRBJ2-3; D tentatively fits TRBD1 or TRBD2 (7 bases each). In germline, CDR1 is SGHVS, CDR2 FQNEAQ. With 2 bases removed from V and 8 bases from J, the gap between germline ends came to 20 bases. This CDR3 spans 16 amino acids. The CDR3 DNA follows: TGTGCCAGCAGCTTACGGGGAGGGGGCCTTCTTGGTACGCAGTATTTT. Protein product: CASSLRGGGLLGTQYF. Filled out from reference TRBV7-8 and TRBJ2-3, the complete variable domain reads GAGVSQSPRYKVAKRGQDVALRCDPISGHVSLFWYQQALGQGPEFLTYFQNEAQLDKSGLPSDRFFAERPEGSVSTLKIQRTQQEDSAVYLCASSLRGGGLLGTQYFGPGTRLTVL.

The sample holds a few counts of this clonotype. J is TRBJ2-1 and V is TRBV28, with D possibly matching TRBD1 (5 bases). The CDR3 spans 14 residues. CDR1 MDHEN and CDR2 SYDVKM come from the germline V gene. Trimming pared 1 base from V and 5 bases from J, leaving 9 bases between. The CDR3 spells CASSLLARDNEQFF. Written as DNA, the CDR3 is TGTGCCAGCAGTTTATTGGCCAGGGACAATGAGCAGTTCTTC.

The rearrangement links TRBV7-2 to TRBJ2-5; possibly TRBD2 for D (6 bases). The germline V and J ends were trimmed by 3 bases and 1 base, with 18 bases remaining between them. CDR1 SGHTA and CDR2 FQGNSA come from the germline V gene. The CDR3 is made up of 17 amino acids. CDR3 region: CASSLGGQQLIQETQYF. CDR3 coding DNA: TGTGCCAGCAGCTTGGGGGGTCAACAACTAATCCAAGAGACCCAGTACTTC.

The V and J genes are TRBV7-9 and TRBJ2-4; TRBD1 matches 8 bases. CDR3 length equals 14 residues. V gave up 5 bases and J gave up 8 bases; unmatched junction bases: 8. CDR1 is SEHNR, CDR2 FQNEAQ, per germline (reference sequence). CDR3 in DNA: TGTGCCAGCAGCGAGCGACAGGGGAAACACATTCAGTACTTC. The encoded protein is CASSERQGKHIQYF. Full variable domain (outside the CDR3, taken from reference TRBV7-9 and TRBJ2-4): DTGVSQNPRHKITKRGQNVTFRCDPISEHNRLYWYRQTLGQGPEFLTYFQNEAQLEKSRLLSDRFSAERPKGSFSTLEIQRTEQGDSAMYLCASSERQGKHIQYFGAGTRLSVL.

This rearrangement joins TRBV7-2 to TRBJ2-7, with D perhaps matching TRBD2 (6 bases). This CDR3 comprises 15 residues. V dropped 2 bases and J dropped 1 base, with 12 bases sitting between them. CDR1 is SGHTA, CDR2 FQGNSA, per germline. CDR3 sequence reads: CASSLPPGGSYEQYF. CDR3 DNA: TGTGCCAGCAGCTTACCCCCAGGAGGGTCCTACGAGCAGTACTTC.

This CDR3 reads CASSLVRSGAPDTQYF. CDR3 coding DNA: TGTGCCAGCAGCTTAGTGAGGAGCGGGGCCCCAGATACGCAGTATTTT. The V call is TRBV7-9, the J call TRBJ2-3; 7 bases line up with TRBD2. This CDR3 contains 16 residues. CDR1 SEHNR and CDR2 FQNEAQ come from the germline V gene (reference sequence). Trimming at V came to 1 base and at J to 4 bases, leaving 8 bases not matched to a gene.

The chain combines TRBV7-2 with TRBJ2-1; D is unresolved. The CDR3 spans 13 residues. The V end was cut by 2 bases, the J end by 8 bases, with 10 bases between. Germline V gene data show CDR1 as SGHTA and CDR2 as FQGNSA. The CDR3 sequence: CASSLPPTDEQFF. DNA of the CDR3: TGTGCCAGCAGCTTACCCCCTACTGATGAGCAGTTCTTC.

The CDR3 DNA is TGTGCCAGCAGCTCCCCGACAGGCTCTAATGAAAAACTGTTTTTT. This sequence encodes CASSSPTGSNEKLFF. The J gene is TRBJ1-4, the V gene TRBV5-5; weak D call: TRBD1 (6 bases). The CDR3 contains 15 residues. Trimming removed 3 bases from V and 3 bases from J, with 12 bases in between. The germline CDR1 and CDR2 sequences are SGHKS and YYEKEE (reference sequence).

The rearrangement uses TRBV5-1 and TRBJ2-1; 9 bases map to TRBD1. CDR3 length equals 15 residues. After removal of 3 bases from V and 6 bases from J, the junction contained 7 bases not matched to a gene. Per germline, CDR1 SGHRS and CDR2 YFSETQ. The CDR3 nucleotides read TGCGCCAGCAGCTCGCTTGGGGACAGGGTCAATGAGCAGTTCTTC. Its protein is CASSSLGDRVNEQFF.

The chain couples TRBV5-1 to TRBJ1-6; TRBD1 aligns across 8 bases. V shed 3 bases, J shed 10 bases, and the junction held 6 bases outside the gene matches. Germline-derived CDR1 and CDR2 are SGHRS and YFSETQ. The CDR3 spans 14 residues. CDR3 protein: CASSYGQGGSPLHF. CDR3 bases: TGCGCCAGCAGCTACGGACAGGGAGGCTCACCCCTCCACTTT. Full variable domain (missing parts from reference TRBV5-1 and TRBJ1-6): KAGVTQTPRYLIKTRGQQVTLSCSPISGHRSVSWYQQTPGQGLQFLFEYFSETQRNKGNFPGRFSGRQFSNSRSEMNVSTLELGDSALYLCASSYGQGGSPLHFGNGTRLTVT.

Only a few counts were recorded for this clonotype. The chain couples TRBV5-1 to TRBJ2-7; TRBD2 matches 7 bases. The CDR3 length is 15 residues. CDR1 SGHRS and CDR2 YFSETQ come from the germline V gene. The ends lost 0 bases at V and 3 bases at J; junction bases unmatched: 6. CDR3 nucleotides: TGCGCCAGCAGCTTGGAAGGGGCGGGGGACTACGAGCAGTACTTC. Translated: CASSLEGAGDYEQYF.

The sample holds a few counts of this clonotype. J is TRBJ1-2 and V is TRBV28, with a possible D match to TRBD1 (5 bases). Germline CDR1 reads MDHEN; CDR2 reads SYDVKM. The CDR3 has 14 amino acids. Deletions cut 6 bases from V and 3 bases from J, with 14 bases between. The CDR3 loop is CASRDQGLDYGYTF. For the CDR3, the DNA is TGTGCCAGCAGAGACCAGGGATTGGACTATGGCTACACCTTC.

J is TRBJ2-5 and V is TRBV6-1; D is unresolved. The CDR3 totals 15 residues. V was pared by 6 bases and J by 5 bases, with 19 bases between. CDR1 is MNHNS, CDR2 SASEGT, per germline. The CDR3: CASRLGSLLMETQYF. CDR3 coding DNA: TGTGCCAGCAGACTTGGAAGTTTGCTCATGGAGACCCAGTACTTC.

V usage is TRBV2 and J usage is TRBJ2-5; weak D call: TRBD2 (6 bases). The length of the CDR3 is 14 residues. The V end was cut by 9 bases, the J end by 3 bases, with 17 bases between. Germline V gene lookup returns CDR1 SNHLY and CDR2 FYNNEI. The CDR3 reads CASDGRLNKETQYF. The CDR3 nucleotides are TGTGCCAGTGATGGGAGGCTAAACAAAGAGACCCAGTACTTC.

This clonotype was seen repeatedly, ten times or more. V is TRBV2 and J is TRBJ2-5, with D tentatively TRBD1 or TRBD2 (5 bases each). CDR3 size: 15 residues. V was pared by 4 bases and J by 1 base, with 13 bases between. Germline V gene sequence: CDR1 SNHLY, CDR2 FYNNEI. This CDR3 reads CASSVTRDGQETQYF. The CDR3 nucleotides are TGTGCCAGCAGTGTTACCCGGGACGGCCAAGAGACCCAGTACTTC.

Details on this clonotype: The junction differs from germline at one of its ends, possibly a read error. V is TRBV4-3 and J is TRBJ2-1; the D is unclear. Germline V gene lookup returns CDR1 LGHNA and CDR2 YSLEER. The CDR3 runs 13 residues. CDR3 bases: TGCGCCAACAGCCAAGGGTTATACAATGAGCAGTTCTTC. This codes for CANSQGLYNEQFF.

V usage is TRBV6-1 and J usage is TRBJ2-7; D not certain. This CDR3 spans 14 amino acids. With 5 bases removed from V and 2 bases from J, the gap between germline ends came to 13 bases. Germline-derived CDR1 and CDR2 are MNHNS and SASEGT. The CDR3 here is CASSPPDGTYEQYF. Written as DNA, the CDR3 is TGTGCCAGCAGTCCTCCTGATGGGACCTACGAGCAGTACTTC.

This clonotype was observed many times. The chain recombines TRBV20-1 with TRBJ1-6, with TRBD1 matching 8 bases. After removal of 6 bases from V and 6 bases from J, the junction contained 13 bases not matched to a gene. The CDR3 runs to 16 residues. Per germline, CDR1 DFQATT and CDR2 SNEGSKA (reference sequence). The chain's CDR3 is CSAKHPAGGFNSPLHF. CDR3 coding DNA: TGCAGTGCCAAACACCCCGCAGGGGGCTTTAATTCACCCCTCCACTTT.

This clonotype was observed a few times. The rearrangement uses TRBV30 and TRBJ2-4; D is unclear. This CDR3 is built from 13 residues. Germline assignment: CDR1 GTSNPN and CDR2 SVGIG (reference sequence). Trimming shortened V by 4 bases and J by 1 base, and 8 bases separated the two germline ends. The CDR3 sequence is CAWNDFAKNIQYF. The CDR3 coding sequence is TGTGCCTGGAACGACTTCGCCAAAAACATTCAGTACTTC.